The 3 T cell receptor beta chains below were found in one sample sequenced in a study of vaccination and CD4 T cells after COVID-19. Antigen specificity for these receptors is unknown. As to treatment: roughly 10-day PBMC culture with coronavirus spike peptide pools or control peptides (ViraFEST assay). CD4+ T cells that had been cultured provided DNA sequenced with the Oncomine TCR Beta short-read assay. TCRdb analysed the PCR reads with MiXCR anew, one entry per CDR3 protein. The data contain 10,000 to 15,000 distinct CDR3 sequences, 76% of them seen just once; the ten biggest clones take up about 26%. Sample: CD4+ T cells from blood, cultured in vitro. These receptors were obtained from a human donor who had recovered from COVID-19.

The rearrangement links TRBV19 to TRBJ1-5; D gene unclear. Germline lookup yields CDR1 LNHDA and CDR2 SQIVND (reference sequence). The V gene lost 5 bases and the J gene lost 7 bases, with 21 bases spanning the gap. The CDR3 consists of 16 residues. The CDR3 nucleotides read TGTGCCAGTAGTCCCCTTCGGGCACACGGGAAGCAGCCCCAGCATTTT. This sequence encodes CASSPLRAHGKQPQHF. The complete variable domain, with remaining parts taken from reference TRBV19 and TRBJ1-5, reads DGGITQSPKYLFRKEGQNVTLSCEQNLNHDAMYWYRQDPGQGLRLIYYSQIVNDFQKGDIAEGYSVSREKKESFPLTVTSAQKNPTAFYLCASSPLRAHGKQPQHFGDGTRLSIL.

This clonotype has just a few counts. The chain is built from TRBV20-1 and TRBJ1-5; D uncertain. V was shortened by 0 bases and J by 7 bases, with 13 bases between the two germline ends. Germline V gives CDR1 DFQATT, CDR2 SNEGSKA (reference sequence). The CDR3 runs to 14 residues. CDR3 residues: CSARDLRGRQPQHF. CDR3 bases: TGCAGTGCTAGAGATCTCCGGGGTAGGCAGCCCCAGCATTTT.

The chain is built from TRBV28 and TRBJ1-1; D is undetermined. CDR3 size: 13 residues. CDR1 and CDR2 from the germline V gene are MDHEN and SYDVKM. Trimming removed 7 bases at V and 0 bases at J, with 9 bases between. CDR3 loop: CASKTGVNTEAFF. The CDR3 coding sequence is TGTGCCAGCAAAACCGGGGTGAACACTGAAGCTTTCTTT.